These 19 T cell receptor beta chains came from one sample sequenced in a study of neurological immune-mediated disorders. TCRdb ran MiXCR on the 5' RACE reads and lists one entry per CDR3 protein. The sample comprises approximately 30,000 distinct CDR3 sequences, less than 6% of which are singletons, and 2% to 2.5% rests with the top ten. The material sequenced was CD4+ T cells from blood. The origin of the receptors is a woman aged 50 to 60 in good health.

This clonotype has ten or more counts. The rearrangement links TRBV7-2 to TRBJ2-3, with 15 bases aligning to TRBD2. V was clipped by 5 bases and J by 7 bases; unmatched bases: 4. This CDR3 has 15 residues. CDR1 and CDR2 (germline): SGHTA, FQGNSA. The CDR3 DNA sequence: TGTGCCAGCAGCCAAGGACTAGCGGGGGGGAATACGCAGTATTTT. Translation gives CASSQGLAGGNTQYF.

This clonotype was counted at least ten times. The V and J genes are TRBV7-2 and TRBJ2-7; D gene unclear. This CDR3 is 14 amino acids long. The V gene lost 1 base and the J gene lost 2 bases, with 9 bases spanning the gap. CDR1 and CDR2 from the germline V gene are SGHTA and FQGNSA. CDR3 sequence: CASSLGGSAYEQYF. The CDR3 DNA is TGTGCCAGCAGCTTAGGGGGATCGGCCTACGAGCAGTACTTC. Together with reference TRBV7-2 and TRBJ2-7, the CDR3 gives the full variable domain: GAGVSQSPSNKVTEKGKDVELRCDPISGHTALYWYRQSLGQGLEFLIYFQGNSAPDKSGLPSDRFSAERTGGSVSTLTIQRTQQEDSAVYLCASSLGGSAYEQYFGPGTRLTVT.

This clonotype was seen ten or more times. The chain combines TRBV28 with TRBJ2-3; D is perhaps TRBD1 (6 bases). Trimming removed 6 bases at V and 2 bases at J, with 9 bases between. The CDR3 is 13 amino acids. Germline V gene sequence: CDR1 MDHEN, CDR2 SYDVKM. The CDR3 is CASSRDNTDTQYF. The CDR3 nucleotides are TGTGCCAGCAGCAGGGACAACACAGATACGCAGTATTTT. The whole variable domain, remainder taken from reference TRBV28 and TRBJ2-3, is DVKVTQSSRYLVKRTGEKVFLECVQDMDHENMFWYRQDPGLGLRLIYFSYDVKMKEKGDIPEGYSVSREKKERFSLILESASTNQTSMYLCASSRDNTDTQYFGPGTRLTVL.

This clonotype was recorded at least ten times. The rearrangement links TRBV11-2 to TRBJ2-1, with 8 bases identical to TRBD2. This CDR3 has 15 amino acids. V gave up 0 bases and J gave up 12 bases; unmatched junction bases: 10. Germline V gene data show CDR1 as SGHAT and CDR2 as FQNNGV. Written as DNA, the CDR3 is TGTGCCAGCAGCTTAGAATCGGGACTCCGGGGGGGGCAGTTCTTC. Its translation is CASSLESGLRGGQFF.

This clonotype was picked up many times. The chain recombines TRBV18 with TRBJ2-2, with D possibly matching TRBD2 (6 bases). This CDR3 has 17 amino acids. With 2 bases removed from V and 0 bases from J, the gap between germline ends came to 13 bases. Germline V gene data show CDR1 as KGHSH and CDR2 as LQKENI. CDR3 region: CASSPVGGNANTGELFF. The DNA of the CDR3 is TGTGCCAGCTCACCAGTCGGGGGAAACGCGAACACCGGGGAGCTGTTTTTT.

Comment on this clonotype: A much larger clonotype is one base distant, so this may be a read error. The chain employs TRBV7-2 and TRBJ2-1; D gene ambiguous. Between the trimmed V and J ends, which lost 5 bases and 6 bases, there was a span of 17 bases. The CDR3 loop spans 15 amino acids. Germline V lookup: CDR1 SGHTA, CDR2 FQGNSA. The CDR3 loop reads CASSPTSSQTNEQFF. The DNA of the CDR3 is TGTGCCAGCAGCCCGACTTCCTCCCAGACCAATGAGCAGTTCTTC.

This clonotype appeared many times. The chain links TRBV5-4 to TRBJ1-3, with D possibly matching TRBD1 (5 bases). Trimming removed 4 bases from V and 0 bases from J, with 14 bases in between. In germline, CDR1 is SGHNT, CDR2 YYREEE (reference sequence). This CDR3 has 16 residues. The CDR3 region has the DNA TGTGCCAGCAGCCCGGGACGGCAGATCTCTGGAAACACCATATATTTT. Its protein is CASSPGRQISGNTIYF.

This clonotype has at least ten counts. The V gene is TRBV7-2, the J gene TRBJ2-7; D possibly corresponds to TRBD1 (5 bases). There are 12 residues in the CDR3. V was clipped by 3 bases and J by 4 bases, with 7 bases between them. Germline V gene sequence: CDR1 SGHTA, CDR2 FQGNSA. The CDR3, as DNA: TGTGCCAGCAGCTTGCAGGGTTACGAGCAGTACTTC. Translation: CASSLQGYEQYF. The whole variable domain, remainder taken from reference TRBV7-2 and TRBJ2-7, is GAGVSQSPSNKVTEKGKDVELRCDPISGHTALYWYRQSLGQGLEFLIYFQGNSAPDKSGLPSDRFSAERTGGSVSTLTIQRTQQEDSAVYLCASSLQGYEQYFGPGTRLTVT.

This clonotype was found once. This sequence joins TRBV28 and TRBJ1-2; no reliable D call. This CDR3 region has 11 residues. Germline loops: CDR1 MDHEN, CDR2 SYDVKM. CDR3 sequence: CESSDKTGYTF. CDR3 nucleotides: TGTGAAAGCAGTGACAAGACTGGCTACACCTTC.

This clonotype was detected many times. V and J are TRBV20-1 and TRBJ2-5; D unclear. CDR3 length equals 17 residues. In germline, CDR1 is DFQATT, CDR2 SNEGSKA (reference sequence). V lost 5 bases, J lost 4 bases, and 26 bases lay in between. CDR3 DNA: TGCAGTGCTCCGAGAAGTCCCCGGACGGTCCTACGAGAGACCCAGTACTTC. It encodes CSAPRSPRTVLRETQYF.

This clonotype was found many times. This sequence joins TRBV2 and TRBJ2-2; 7 bases fit TRBD1. V was clipped by 4 bases and J by 5 bases; unmatched bases: 7. CDR1 SNHLY and CDR2 FYNNEI come from the germline V gene. The CDR3 consists of 15 residues. CDR3 protein: CASSGRTGDTGELFF. In nucleotides, the CDR3 is TGTGCCAGCAGTGGTCGCACAGGGGATACCGGGGAGCTGTTTTTT.

This clonotype is labeled as medium-sized. The chain uses TRBV9 and TRBJ1-2; 8 nucleotides match TRBD1. CDR3 length: 14 residues. The V gene's germline CDR1 is SGDLS and CDR2 YYNGEE. Trimming cost V 3 bases and J 5 bases; bases outside gene matches: 6. The CDR3 bases are TGTGCCAGCAGCGGGACAGGGATGGGGTATGGCTACACCTTC. Residues: CASSGTGMGYGYTF. Filled out from reference TRBV9 and TRBJ1-2, the complete variable domain reads DSGVTQTPKHLITATGQRVTLRCSPRSGDLSVYWYQQSLDQGLQFLIQYYNGEERAKGNILERFSAQQFPDLHSELNLSSLELGDSALYFCASSGTGMGYGYTFGSGTRLTVV.

In its sample, this clonotype was seen many times. This chain uses TRBV4-1 with TRBJ2-6; 7 nucleotides line up with TRBD1. Germline-derived CDR1 and CDR2 are MGHRA and YSYEKL. Losses at the gene ends were 1 base for V and 1 base for J; bases not matched to a gene: 10. The CDR3 covers 19 residues. CDR3 sequence: CASSQVRQGEISGANVLTF. CDR3 bases: TGCGCCAGCAGCCAAGTTAGACAGGGAGAAATATCTGGGGCCAACGTCCTGACTTTC.

This clonotype was counted at least ten times. The chain combines TRBV27 with TRBJ1-1, with 9 bases that match TRBD1. Unmatched junction bases numbered 4, after V lost 4 bases and J lost 4 bases. CDR3 length: 14 residues. The germline V gene has CDR1 MNHEY and CDR2 SMNVEV (reference sequence). The CDR3 reads CASSSQDRGTEAFF. The CDR3 nucleotides are TGTGCCAGCAGTTCACAGGACAGGGGCACTGAAGCTTTCTTT.

This clonotype was seen repeatedly, ten times or more. The rearrangement links TRBV6-4 to TRBJ2-1; maybe TRBD1 (6 bases). Germline CDR1 reads MRHNA; CDR2 reads SNTAGT. CDR3 size: 15 residues. The V and J ends lost 2 bases and 9 bases respectively, with 17 bases between them. DNA for the CDR3: TGTGCCAGCAGTGACATCTCGCGAACCAGGGGTGAGCAGTTCTTC. This sequence encodes CASSDISRTRGEQFF.

Many counts were recorded for this clonotype. The J gene is TRBJ2-2, the V gene TRBV24-1; TRBD1 matches at 8 bases. The V gene's germline CDR1 is KGHDR and CDR2 SFDVKD. With 9 bases clipped from V and 4 bases from J, the junction kept 15 bases outside the gene matches. The CDR3 length is 17 residues. The CDR3 loop reads CATRPGAGQGVTGELFF. The CDR3 nucleotides read TGTGCCACCCGCCCCGGGGCAGGACAGGGAGTCACCGGGGAGCTGTTTTTT.

This clonotype was picked up many times. The rearrangement uses TRBV7-2 and TRBJ2-1; 9 nucleotides line up with TRBD2. Per the germline V gene, CDR1 is SGHTA and CDR2 is FQGNSA. The CDR3 covers 12 residues. Losses at the gene ends were 3 bases for V and 15 bases for J; bases not matched to a gene: 6. This chain's CDR3 is CASSFPGLALFF. The DNA for the CDR3 is TGTGCCAGCAGCTTTCCGGGACTAGCTTTGTTCTTC. Full variable domain (remainder filled in from reference TRBV7-2 and TRBJ2-1): GAGVSQSPSNKVTEKGKDVELRCDPISGHTALYWYRQSLGQGLEFLIYFQGNSAPDKSGLPSDRFSAERTGGSVSTLTIQRTQQEDSAVYLCASSFPGLALFFGPGTRLTVL.

In its sample, this clonotype was seen many times. The CDR3 loop reads CASRTEINEKLFF. The CDR3 region has the DNA TGCGCCAGCAGGACAGAGATCAATGAAAAACTGTTTTTT. The chain joins TRBV5-1 to TRBJ1-4; possibly TRBD1 for D (5 bases). From germline, CDR1 is SGHRS and CDR2 YFSETQ. The CDR3 spans 13 residues. Trimming shortened V by 5 bases and J by 5 bases, and 10 bases separated the two germline ends.

This clonotype occurred many times. V gene TRBV7-9 combines with J gene TRBJ1-5; D call uncertain. The CDR3 spans 13 residues. Trimming stripped 2 bases from V and 5 bases from J, with 7 bases between. Germline assignment: CDR1 SEHNR and CDR2 FQNEAQ (reference sequence). CDR3 in amino acids: CASSLTGDQPQHF. The CDR3 coding sequence is TGTGCCAGCAGCTTAACCGGGGATCAGCCCCAGCATTTT.